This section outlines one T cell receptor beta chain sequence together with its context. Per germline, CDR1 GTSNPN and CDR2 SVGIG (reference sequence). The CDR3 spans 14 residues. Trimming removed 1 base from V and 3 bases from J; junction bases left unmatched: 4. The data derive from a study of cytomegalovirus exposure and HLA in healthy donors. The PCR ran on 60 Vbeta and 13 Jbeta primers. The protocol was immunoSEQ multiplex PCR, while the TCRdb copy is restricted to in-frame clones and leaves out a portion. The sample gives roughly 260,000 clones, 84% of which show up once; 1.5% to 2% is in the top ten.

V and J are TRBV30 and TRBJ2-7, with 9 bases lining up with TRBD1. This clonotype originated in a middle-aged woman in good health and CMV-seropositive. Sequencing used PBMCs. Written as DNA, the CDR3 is TGTGCCTGGAGTGCCGGGACAGGGTACTACGAGCAGTACTTC. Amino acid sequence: CAWSAGTGYYEQYF.